The T cell receptor (beta chain) under discussion was sequenced for a study of T cells in Graves' hyperthyroidism and ophthalmopathy. Study overall: Upon initial diagnosis and before any treatment, peripheral blood was collected. Study results and caveats: Ophthalmopathy could be told apart from stable hyperthyroidism with a 13 V-J model.

A lack of ophthalmopathy progression within 18 months defined stable Graves' hyperthyroidism. Newly diagnosed hyperthyroidism, duration under 2 months, in patients aged 18 to 65. This clonotype was detected many times. What it binds is unknown. Amplified TCR beta CDR3 regions came from RNA transcripts. Researchers ran a first-round RT-PCR on the TCR CDR3 using the HTBI primer set. MiXCR, applied by TCRdb to the multiplex PCR reads, yields one record per CDR3 protein. Of hundreds of thousands of distinct CDR3 sequences listed, 12% to 15% are singletons. The CDR3 contains 18 residues. From germline, CDR1 is MDHEN and CDR2 SYDVKM. The ends lost 4 bases at V and 6 bases at J; junction bases unmatched: 17.

Sequenced: blood. This TCR derives from a woman in her late teens or twenties with Graves' hyperthyroidism. This sequence joins TRBV28 and TRBJ2-5; 10 nucleotides align to TRBD1. CDR3 DNA: TGTGCCAGCAGTTCCCTGGTGATACGGGACAGGGGTGTGCAGACCCAGTACTTC. It codes for CASSSLVIRDRGVQTQYF.